This T cell receptor beta chain stems from a study of control samples from healthy donors and cancer patients. Between the trimmed V and J ends, which lost 6 bases and 7 bases, there was a span of 9 bases. Germline lookup yields CDR1 LGHDT and CDR2 YNNKEL (reference sequence). This CDR3 region has 11 residues. Generated by immunoSEQ multiplex PCR, the TCRdb table keeps only in-frame clones and is missing some. Of around 170,000 clones listed, roughly 92% are singletons. V and J are TRBV3-1 (or the pseudogene TRBV3-2) and TRBJ2-5; TRBD2 is a possible D gene (5 bases). The material sequenced was blood. The receptor comes from a man in his thirties or forties in good health. CDR3 amino acids: CASSREWTQYF. The CDR3 nucleotides read TGTGCCAGCAGTAGGGAGTGGACCCAGTACTTC.